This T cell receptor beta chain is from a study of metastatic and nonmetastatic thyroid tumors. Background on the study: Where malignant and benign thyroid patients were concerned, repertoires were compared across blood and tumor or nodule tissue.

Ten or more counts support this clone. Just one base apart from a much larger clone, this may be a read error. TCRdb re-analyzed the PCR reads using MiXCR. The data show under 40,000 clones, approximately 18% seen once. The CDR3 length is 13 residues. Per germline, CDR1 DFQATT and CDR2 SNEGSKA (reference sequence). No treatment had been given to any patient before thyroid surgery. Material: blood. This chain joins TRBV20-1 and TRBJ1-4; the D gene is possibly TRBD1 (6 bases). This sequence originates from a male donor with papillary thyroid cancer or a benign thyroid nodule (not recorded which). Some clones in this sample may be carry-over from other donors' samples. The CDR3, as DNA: TGCAGTGCTAGAGATCTGGACAGTGAAGAACTGTTTTTT. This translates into CSARDLDSEELFF.